The 5 T cell receptor beta chains presented below share a single source sample, sequenced in a study of identical twins. TCRdb reprocessed the 5' RACE reads via MiXCR and lists one record per CDR3 protein. In the table there are 450,000 or so distinct CDR3 sequences, 12% to 15% of which are singletons. These data were also filed under a second study, of yellow fever vaccine responses in identical twins.

What was sequenced was CD4+ T cells sorted from blood. The receptors come from a young woman in good health.

This clonotype was observed many times. The gene calls are TRBV5-1 and TRBJ2-3, with D uncertain. Germline loops: CDR1 SGHRS, CDR2 YFSETQ. This CDR3 is built from 14 residues. V lost 4 bases and J lost 0, with 9 bases in between. The CDR3 region is CASSPRPSTDTQYF. In nucleotides, the CDR3 is TGCGCCAGCAGCCCAAGACCTAGCACAGATACGCAGTATTTT.

A note on this clonotype: A read error may be the cause here, since a much bigger clone is one base away. V is TRBV20-1 and J is TRBJ2-1; possible D gene TRBD2, 6 bases. Per the germline V gene, CDR1 is DFQATT and CDR2 is SNEGSKA (reference sequence). V was trimmed by 3 bases and J by 0 bases, leaving 6 bases between them. The CDR3 runs to 13 residues. This CDR3 is CSASGGSYNEQFF. The CDR3 bases are TGCAGTGCTAGCGGGGGCTCCTACAATGAGCAGTTCTTC.

This clonotype has just a few counts. The V call is TRBV15, the J call TRBJ2-7; a weak D match, TRBD1 (5 bases). This CDR3 is built from 13 residues. V was shortened by 0 bases and J by 5 bases, with 8 bases between the two germline ends. Germline V gene sequence: CDR1 LNHNV, CDR2 YYDKDF (reference sequence). The chain's CDR3 is CATSRDQGDEQYF. In DNA, the CDR3 is TGTGCCACCAGCAGAGATCAAGGGGACGAGCAGTACTTC.

This rearrangement joins TRBV5-1 to TRBJ2-1; D tentatively reads TRBD1 or TRBD2 (7 bases each). The CDR3 consists of 16 residues. Trimming removed 0 bases from V and 4 bases from J, with 14 bases in between. CDR1 and CDR2 (germline): SGHRS, YFSETQ. In DNA, the CDR3 is TGCGCCAGCAGCTTGGCCGACAGGGAGGGGTACAATGAGCAGTTCTTC. It is translated as CASSLADREGYNEQFF. The whole variable domain, remainder taken from reference TRBV5-1 and TRBJ2-1, is KAGVTQTPRYLIKTRGQQVTLSCSPISGHRSVSWYQQTPGQGLQFLFEYFSETQRNKGNFPGRFSGRQFSNSRSEMNVSTLELGDSALYLCASSLADREGYNEQFFGPGTRLTVL.

This clonotype was found many times. The chain carries TRBV12-3 or TRBV12-4 and TRBJ2-2; D not resolved. The CDR3 length is 13 residues. Trimming stripped 2 bases from V and 3 bases from J, with 4 bases between. The CDR3 is CASSLWDTGELFF. The CDR3 DNA follows: TGTGCCAGCAGTTTATGGGACACCGGGGAGCTGTTTTTT.